The T cell receptor (beta chain) described here comes from a study of blood T cells in healthy people across ages. For the second PCR, which ran for roughly 7 to 11 cycles, a sample-barcoded 5' primer and a J-beta primer mix were used. MiXCR was run by TCRdb on the 5' RACE reads, yielding one entry per CDR3 protein. The repertoire holds approximately 900,000 distinct CDR3 sequences, approximately 32% seen once, with more than 8.5% in the top ten. V was clipped by 4 bases and J by 2 bases; unmatched bases: 3. CDR3 length: 14 residues. CDR1 and CDR2 (germline): SGHTA, FQGNSA. The sample also formed part of further work on T cells of mothers and their children. Per that paper: Per mother, over 9.5 million TCR beta CDR3 reads were obtained; per child, roughly 2.9 million.

The material sequenced was blood. This chain joins TRBV7-2 and TRBJ1-1, with 8 bases lining up with TRBD1. The source is a woman aged 40 to 49 in good health. The CDR3 bases are TGTGCCAGCAGCTGTGGACAGGGCAACACTGAAGCTTTCTTT. It specifies CASSCGQGNTEAFF.